Each of the 26 T cell receptor beta chains below was sequenced from the same sample in a study of T cells in Graves' hyperthyroidism and ophthalmopathy. It was RNA transcripts that yielded the amplified TCR beta CDR3 regions. First-round RT-PCR with HTBI primers amplified the TCR CDR3 region. TCRdb re-derived calls from the multiplex PCR reads in MiXCR, one entry per CDR3 protein. The sample gives 450,000 to 650,000 distinct CDR3 sequences, 11% to 15% of which show up once; around 7% is in the top ten. The source material was blood. The receptor source for this set is a woman younger than 30 with Graves' ophthalmopathy.

This clonotype was picked up many times. The CDR3 sequence is CASSRDPSSYNEQFF. DNA of the CDR3: TGTGCCAGCAGCCGGGACCCGAGCTCCTACAATGAGCAGTTCTTC. The chain joins TRBV28 to TRBJ2-1, with D perhaps given as TRBD1 or TRBD2 (5 bases each). The germline CDR1 and CDR2 sequences are MDHEN and SYDVKM. Deletions cut 6 bases from V and 0 bases from J, with 12 bases between. The length of the CDR3 is 15 residues.

This clonotype was counted at least ten times. The chain has TRBV7-2 and TRBJ2-1, with a possible D match to TRBD2 (6 bases). The V end was cut by 1 base, the J end by 1 base, with 17 bases between. Germline CDR1 and CDR2: SGHTA and FQGNSA. CDR3 length: 18 amino acids. CDR3 sequence (DNA): TGTGCCAGCAGCTTAGTATCGTCTAGCGACGCATCCTACAATGAGCAGTTCTTC. This codes for CASSLVSSSDASYNEQFF.

The V gene is TRBV5-6, the J gene TRBJ2-4; the D gene is possibly TRBD2 (5 bases). CDR3 size: 15 residues. The germline V gene has CDR1 SGHDT and CDR2 YYEEEE. Deletions cut 4 bases from V and 0 bases from J, with 11 bases between. CDR3: CASSKLEVAKNIQYF. The CDR3 DNA reads TGTGCCAGCAGCAAACTAGAGGTAGCCAAAAACATTCAGTACTTC.

This clonotype showed up just a few times. The V gene is TRBV4-3, the J gene TRBJ2-3, with 9 bases identical to TRBD2. CDR3 length equals 15 residues. V shed 4 bases, J shed 7 bases, and the junction held 9 bases outside the gene matches. In germline, CDR1 is LGHNA, CDR2 YSLEER. CDR3 sequence reads: CASSPLAGAGYTQYF. In DNA, the CDR3 is TGCGCCAGCAGCCCGTTAGCGGGAGCGGGATATACGCAGTATTTT.

This clonotype came up many times. The rearrangement links TRBV5-1 to TRBJ2-7, with 10 bases lining up with TRBD1. The V gene end was trimmed by 2 bases and the J gene end by 4 bases; junction bases not matched to a gene: 6. CDR3 size: 15 residues. The germline V gene has CDR1 SGHRS and CDR2 YFSETQ. This CDR3 is CASSLQTGGGYEQYF. Here the CDR3 DNA reads TGCGCCAGCAGCTTACAGACAGGGGGCGGGTACGAGCAGTACTTC.

As concerns this clonotype: Possible read error: a much larger clone is one base away. The V and J genes are TRBV12-3 or TRBV12-4 and TRBJ2-1; 7 bases line up with TRBD2. This CDR3 contains 16 residues. The chain's CDR3 is CASSLSGLGAYDEQFF. As DNA, the CDR3 is TGTGCCAGCAGTTTATCCGGACTAGGGGCCTACGATGAGCAGTTCTTC.

This clonotype was counted between two and nine times. The chain has TRBV4-1 and TRBJ2-6; the match to TRBD1 covers 9 bases. The CDR3 totals 19 residues. Germline V CDR1 and CDR2: MGHRA, YSYEKL. The V segment lost 2 bases and the J segment 2 bases; nucleotides outside the gene matches: 10. CDR3 protein: CASSQFPGQGGPGANVLTF. Written as DNA, the CDR3 is TGCGCCAGCAGCCAATTTCCGGGACAGGGTGGCCCTGGGGCCAACGTCCTGACTTTC.

This clonotype has more than one count but fewer than ten. The V gene is TRBV4-1, the J gene TRBJ1-5; 7 bases are shared with TRBD1. The germline V gene has CDR1 MGHRA and CDR2 YSYEKL. The V and J ends lost 4 bases and 5 bases, in that order; junction bases with no gene match: 11. This CDR3 contains 16 residues. In DNA form, the CDR3 reads TGCGCCAGCAGCCCTTGGACAGGTAGGATGGATCAGCCCCAGCATTTT. This sequence encodes CASSPWTGRMDQPQHF.

The chain joins TRBV5-1 to TRBJ1-2, with D perhaps matching TRBD1 (5 bases). V was cut by 4 bases and J by 8 bases, with 15 bases left in between. From germline, CDR1 is SGHRS and CDR2 YFSETQ. CDR3 length: 13 residues. The CDR3 nucleotides are TGCGCCAGCAGCAGGAGGGGCCCCCTGGGCTACACCTTC. It yields the protein CASSRRGPLGYTF.

This clonotype was counted at least ten times. The chain has TRBV7-3 and TRBJ2-1, with D possibly TRBD2 on 6 matching bases. V lost 4 bases to trimming and J lost 10 bases, with 20 bases between them. The CDR3 is 15 amino acids. Per germline, CDR1 SGHTA and CDR2 FQGTGA. CDR3 sequence (DNA): TGTGCCAGCAGCTCCCCCGGAGACCCAGGAGGGGAGCAGTTCTTC. Protein: CASSSPGDPGGEQFF.

The chain recombines TRBV11-3 with TRBJ2-4; TRBD1 matches at 9 bases. The V and J ends lost 4 bases and 7 bases, in that order; junction bases with no gene match: 14. Germline V lookup: CDR1 SGHNT, CDR2 YENEEA. This CDR3 is 17 amino acids long. The CDR3 loop reads CASSSAFLGQGFNIQYF. The CDR3 DNA sequence: TGTGCCAGCAGCTCGGCGTTCCTGGGACAGGGATTTAACATTCAGTACTTC.

Note on this clonotype: This clone may be a read error of a much larger clone one base away. CDR3 in DNA: TGTGCCAGCAGCTTAGGGGTACGGCCCCGGCATTTT. It specifies CASSLGVRPRHF. The genes are TRBV7-2 and TRBJ1-5; D gene unclear. This CDR3 spans 12 amino acids. The germline gives CDR1 SGHTA, CDR2 FQGNSA.

The gene calls are TRBV9 and TRBJ1-6, with TRBD1 matching 8 bases. The junction had 9 bases not matched to a gene; V was cut back by 3 bases and J by 4 bases. CDR1 is SGDLS, CDR2 YYNGEE, per germline. The CDR3 is 17 amino acids. The CDR3 here is CASSATDRAQYNSPLHF. The CDR3 DNA follows: TGTGCCAGCAGCGCTACGGACAGGGCCCAGTATAATTCACCCCTCCACTTT.

The chain links TRBV6-2 or TRBV6-3 to TRBJ2-7, with TRBD1 matching 8 bases. The ends lost 6 bases at V and 2 bases at J; junction bases unmatched: 9. This CDR3 is 15 amino acids long. CDR1 and CDR2 (germline): MNHEY, SVGEGT. In nucleotides, the CDR3 is TGTGCCAGCAGGACCCCAGGGGGCTCCACCTACGAGCAGTACTTC. Translating it yields CASRTPGGSTYEQYF.

This clonotype was observed a few times. The chain carries TRBV19 and TRBJ2-5; D may be TRBD1 (5 bases). This CDR3 is 14 amino acids long. Germline V lookup: CDR1 LNHDA, CDR2 SQIVND (reference sequence). V was cut by 4 bases and J by 5 bases, with 14 bases left in between. CDR3 coding DNA: TGTGCCAGTAGTAAGGGGCAGGGTAGCGAGACCCAGTACTTC. Encoded protein: CASSKGQGSETQYF.

In its sample, this clonotype was seen a few times. The CDR3 loop is CASSPDRDGELFF. The CDR3 DNA follows: TGTGCCAGCTCACCGGACCGGGACGGGGAGCTGTTTTTT. V usage is TRBV18 and J usage is TRBJ2-2; D may be TRBD2 (5 bases). This CDR3 has 13 residues. The germline gives CDR1 KGHSH, CDR2 LQKENI. Trimming shortened V by 3 bases and J by 7 bases, and 9 bases separated the two germline ends. The variable domain in full, with the rest retrieved from reference TRBV18 and TRBJ2-2, is NAGVMQNPRHLVRRRGQEARLRCSPMKGHSHVYWYRQLPEEGLKFMVYLQKENIIDESGMPKERFSAEFPKEGPSILRIQQVVRGDSAAYFCASSPDRDGELFFGEGSRLTVL.

This clonotype was counted many times. The J gene is TRBJ1-5, the V gene TRBV6-1; tentatively, D is TRBD1 (5 bases). The CDR3 covers 15 residues. Looked up from germline, CDR1 is MNHNS and CDR2 is SASEGT. Trimming removed 4 bases at V and 1 base at J, with 11 bases between. The CDR3 sequence: CASSAQGISNQPQHF. The CDR3 DNA follows: TGTGCCAGCAGTGCCCAGGGTATCAGCAATCAGCCCCAGCATTTT.

This chain links TRBV6-1 with TRBJ1-5, with 7 bases identical to TRBD1. CDR1 MNHNS and CDR2 SASEGT come from the germline V gene. The length of the CDR3 is 16 residues. The junction had 9 bases not matched to a gene; V was cut back by 5 bases and J by 2 bases. CDR3 residues: CASSHPTGIGNQPQHF. The CDR3 coding sequence is TGTGCCAGCAGTCATCCGACAGGGATTGGCAATCAGCCCCAGCATTTT.

This clonotype was counted ten times or more. This rearrangement joins TRBV20-1 to TRBJ2-7, with D tentatively TRBD1 (6 bases). The V end was cut by 0 bases, the J end by 2 bases, with 8 bases between. Germline V gene sequence: CDR1 DFQATT, CDR2 SNEGSKA (reference sequence). This CDR3 has 13 residues. The CDR3 here is CSARDQGTYEQYF. The CDR3 nucleotides read TGCAGTGCTAGAGATCAGGGGACCTACGAGCAGTACTTC.

The V and J genes are TRBV29-1 and TRBJ2-1; possible D gene TRBD1, 5 bases. Germline V gene lookup returns CDR1 SQVTM and CDR2 ANQGSEA. The CDR3 spans 12 residues. The V end lost 7 bases, the J end lost 6 bases, and 13 bases lay between the germline ends. CDR3 residues: CSGGDSVNEQFF. CDR3 bases: TGCAGCGGTGGAGACAGCGTCAATGAGCAGTTCTTC.

This clonotype has only one observation. V and J are TRBV18 and TRBJ2-3; TRBD1 matches at 7 bases. With V trimmed by 5 bases and J by 2 bases, 4 bases remained unmatched. CDR1 and CDR2 from the germline V gene are KGHSH and LQKENI. This CDR3 comprises 14 residues. CDR3 region: CASSATGITDTQYF. The CDR3 DNA reads TGTGCCAGCTCAGCGACAGGGATCACAGATACGCAGTATTTT.

This chain connects TRBV10-3 to TRBJ1-2; the match to TRBD1 covers 7 bases. V dropped 5 bases and J dropped 0; count of bases not matched to a gene: 12. CDR1 is ENHRY and CDR2 is SYGVKD in the germline V gene. The CDR3 is 17 amino acids. The CDR3 protein is CAISQLRDRTSNYGYTF. The DNA of the CDR3 is TGTGCCATCAGTCAACTCCGGGACAGAACCTCTAACTATGGCTACACCTTC.

This chain connects TRBV3-1 to TRBJ2-1; 7 bases map to TRBD2. The CDR3 sequence is 14 residues long. The J segment lost 8 bases and the V segment lost 1 base, leaving 5 bases of the junction unmatched. Germline V gene data show CDR1 as LGHDT and CDR2 as YNNKEL (reference sequence). CDR3 DNA: TGTGCCAGCAGCCAAGCGACGACTAGCTATGAGCAGTTCTTC. As protein: CASSQATTSYEQFF.

J is TRBJ1-5 and V is TRBV28; 7 bases match TRBD1. CDR1 and CDR2 (germline): MDHEN, SYDVKM. Trimming took 8 bases from V and 8 from J; bases not matched to a gene: 18. CDR3 size: 16 residues. CDR3 sequence (DNA): TGTGCCAGCGGAGCCCCGGGACAGCCTGGGGAGGAGCCCCAGCATTTT. It yields the protein CASGAPGQPGEEPQHF.

This clonotype was detected many times. This sequence joins TRBV24-1 and TRBJ1-2; 7 bases match TRBD1. V shed 4 bases, J shed 4 bases, and the junction held 2 bases outside the gene matches. This CDR3 region has 13 residues. Germline loops: CDR1 KGHDR, CDR2 SFDVKD. The CDR3: CATSETGIYGYTF. CDR3 coding DNA: TGTGCCACCAGTGAGACAGGGATCTATGGCTACACCTTC.

Many counts were recorded for this clonotype. The V call is TRBV6-1, the J call TRBJ1-2; perhaps TRBD1 as D (5 bases). Germline V gene lookup returns CDR1 MNHNS and CDR2 SASEGT. The CDR3 has 14 amino acids. V lost 5 bases and J 4 bases, leaving 14 bases between the germline ends. The CDR3 nucleotides are TGTGCCAGCAGTCCTCAGGGATCTGGCTATGGCTACACCTTC. Translating it yields CASSPQGSGYGYTF.